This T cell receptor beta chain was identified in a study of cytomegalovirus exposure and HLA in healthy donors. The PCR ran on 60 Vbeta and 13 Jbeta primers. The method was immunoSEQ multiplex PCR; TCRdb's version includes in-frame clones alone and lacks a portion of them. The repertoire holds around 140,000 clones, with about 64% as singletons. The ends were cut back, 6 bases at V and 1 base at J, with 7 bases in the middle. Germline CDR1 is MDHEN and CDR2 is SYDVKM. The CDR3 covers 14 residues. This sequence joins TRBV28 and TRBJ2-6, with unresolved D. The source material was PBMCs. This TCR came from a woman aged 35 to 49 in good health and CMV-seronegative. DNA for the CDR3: TGTGCCAGCAGCCGTCGTTCTGGGGCCAACGTCCTGACTTTC. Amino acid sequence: CASSRRSGANVLTF.